One sample yielded the 3 T cell receptor beta chains listed below, sequenced in a study of response to subunit inactivated influenza vaccine. From the RT-PCR reads, TCRdb called clonotypes with MiXCR, one entry per CDR3 protein. Here the sample spans about 700,000 distinct CDR3 sequences, about 15% being singletons. Source: PBMCs from blood, taken 14 to 15 days before vaccination. The receptors shown here come from a man in his forties or fifties who received an inactivated influenza vaccine.

The chain uses TRBV6-2 or TRBV6-3 and TRBJ2-7; D not certain. The V end was cut by 0 bases, the J end by 4 bases, with 10 bases between. Germline lookup yields CDR1 MNHEY and CDR2 SVGEGT. CDR3 length: 14 amino acids. The CDR3 here is CASSYSNTQYEQYF. DNA for the CDR3: TGTGCCAGCAGTTACTCGAATACTCAGTACGAGCAGTACTTC.

This clonotype turned up a few times. The V call is TRBV6-2 or TRBV6-3, the J call TRBJ2-7; 7 nucleotides agree with TRBD2. CDR1 MNHEY and CDR2 SVGEGT come from the germline V gene. This CDR3 contains 17 residues. J was trimmed by 4 bases and V by 0 bases; bases with no gene match: 12. The CDR3 reads CASSYSPRDYKQYEQYF. CDR3 DNA: TGTGCCAGCAGTTACTCCCCCCGGGACTACAAACAATACGAGCAGTACTTC.

The chain recombines TRBV5-1 with TRBJ2-2, with 7 nucleotides matching TRBD2. Germline lookup yields CDR1 SGHRS and CDR2 YFSETQ. V gave up 2 bases and J gave up 7 bases; unmatched junction bases: 11. The CDR3 loop spans 16 amino acids. CDR3 in DNA: TGCGCCAGCAGCTTATCCTCTAGACTAGCCGGCGGGGAGCTGTTTTTT. This codes for CASSLSSRLAGGELFF.